The 31 T cell receptor beta chains in this list originate from one sample, sequenced in a study of blood T cells in healthy people across ages. The authors ran a second PCR of about 6 to 11 cycles using a sample-barcoded 5' primer and a J-beta primer mix. MiXCR was run by TCRdb on the 5' RACE reads, yielding one entry per CDR3 protein. This table holds about 570,000 distinct CDR3 sequences, 27% found once. Material for sequencing was blood. These receptors were collected from a woman between 65 and 79 years old in good health.

J is TRBJ2-2 and V is TRBV7-2; 8 bases align to TRBD2. Germline V gives CDR1 SGHTA, CDR2 FQGNSA. This CDR3 has 16 residues. The V gene end was trimmed by 1 base and the J gene end by 4 bases; junction bases not matched to a gene: 5. CDR3 sequence reads: CASSLVPAGVTGELFF. CDR3 DNA: TGTGCCAGCAGCTTAGTGCCAGCGGGGGTCACCGGGGAGCTGTTTTTT.

The V gene is TRBV5-1, the J gene TRBJ2-7; the D is unclear. Germline-derived CDR1 and CDR2 are SGHRS and YFSETQ. The CDR3 sequence is 13 residues long. Trimming removed 3 bases at V and 2 bases at J, with 9 bases between. In DNA form, the CDR3 reads TGCGCCAGCAGCTACGGACCGACCTACGAGCAGTACTTC. Protein product: CASSYGPTYEQYF.

The chain links TRBV12-3 or TRBV12-4 to TRBJ1-2; D call uncertain. The germline V and J ends were trimmed by 3 bases and 1 base, with 9 bases remaining between them. The CDR3 consists of 14 residues. CDR3 region: CASSFGDNNYGYTF. CDR3 bases: TGTGCCAGCAGTTTTGGCGACAATAACTATGGCTACACCTTC.

The rearrangement links TRBV20-1 to TRBJ2-5; D might be TRBD1 or TRBD2, each matching 5 bases. The V gene lost 6 bases and the J gene lost 4 bases, with 18 bases spanning the gap. Germline CDR1 reads DFQATT; CDR2 reads SNEGSKA (reference sequence). This CDR3 is 14 amino acids long. The CDR3 loop is CSAFPPGTIETQYF. For the CDR3, the DNA is TGCAGTGCCTTTCCTCCGGGGACGATAGAGACCCAGTACTTC.

This clonotype was detected a few times. The CDR3 loop reads CASSSRSGGELFF. CDR3 nucleotides: TGTGCCAGCAGCTCCCGTTCCGGCGGGGAGCTGTTTTTT. The J gene is TRBJ2-2, the V gene TRBV7-2; D is undetermined. Germline assignment: CDR1 SGHTA and CDR2 FQGNSA. The CDR3 sequence is 13 residues long. V was pared by 4 bases and J by 7 bases, with 10 bases between.

The genes are TRBV5-1 and TRBJ1-6; TRBD1 aligns across 9 bases. The V and J ends lost 3 bases and 7 bases, in that order; junction bases with no gene match: 8. This CDR3 comprises 16 residues. Germline loops: CDR1 SGHRS, CDR2 YFSETQ. The chain's CDR3 is CASSWGSGQGNSPLHF. Here the CDR3 DNA reads TGCGCCAGCAGCTGGGGTTCGGGACAGGGCAATTCACCCCTCCACTTT. The full variable domain, with the rest looked up from reference TRBV5-1 and TRBJ1-6, is KAGVTQTPRYLIKTRGQQVTLSCSPISGHRSVSWYQQTPGQGLQFLFEYFSETQRNKGNFPGRFSGRQFSNSRSEMNVSTLELGDSALYLCASSWGSGQGNSPLHFGNGTRLTVT.

This chain connects TRBV7-9 to TRBJ1-4, with TRBD1 matching 7 bases. The V gene's germline CDR1 is SEHNR and CDR2 FQNEAQ (reference sequence). The CDR3 length is 15 residues. V was pared by 5 bases and J by 5 bases, with 8 bases of the junction left unmatched. The CDR3 protein is CASSVAGGRNEKLFF. DNA for the CDR3: TGTGCCAGCAGCGTGGCAGGGGGGCGAAATGAAAAACTGTTTTTT.

The rearrangement uses TRBV20-1 and TRBJ2-7; D gene uncertain. Germline V lookup: CDR1 DFQATT, CDR2 SNEGSKA (reference sequence). The CDR3 spans 14 residues. The germline V and J ends were trimmed by 5 bases and 0 bases, with 14 bases remaining between them. CDR3 in amino acids: CSAPSGVSSYEQYF. DNA of the CDR3: TGCAGTGCTCCCTCAGGCGTCAGCTCCTACGAGCAGTACTTC.

The V and J genes are TRBV20-1 and TRBJ1-2; D is ambiguous. The CDR3 loop spans 13 amino acids. Germline CDR1 reads DFQATT; CDR2 reads SNEGSKA (reference sequence). Between the trimmed V and J ends, which lost 5 bases and 4 bases, there was a span of 14 bases. The CDR3 loop is CSAEAAGAYGYTF. For the CDR3, the DNA is TGCAGTGCTGAGGCGGCAGGAGCCTATGGCTACACCTTC.

This clonotype has a handful of counts. V and J are TRBV30 and TRBJ2-5; possibly TRBD1 for D (5 bases). Between the trimmed V and J ends, which lost 4 bases and 5 bases, there was a span of 14 bases. This CDR3 is 13 amino acids long. Germline CDR1 GTSNPN, CDR2 SVGIG (reference sequence). The CDR3 loop reads CAWKIRAGETQYF. The CDR3 DNA follows: TGTGCCTGGAAAATCAGGGCCGGGGAGACCCAGTACTTC.

The table lists this clonotype with a few counts. The chain recombines TRBV9 with TRBJ2-1, with D possibly matching TRBD2 (5 bases). Near its end, the DNA agrees better with TRBJ2-7, so the J call may be wrong. The CDR3 contains 16 residues. Germline loops: CDR1 SGDLS, CDR2 YYNGEE. Written as DNA, the CDR3 is TGTGCCAGCAGGCCCCGGACTTACCTGGGAGTAAACGAGCAGTACTTC. Amino acid sequence: CASRPRTYLGVNEQYF.

This chain uses TRBV29-1 with TRBJ2-1; 7 nucleotides agree with TRBD2. Losses at the gene ends were 5 bases for V and 5 bases for J; bases not matched to a gene: 12. Germline lookup yields CDR1 SQVTM and CDR2 ANQGSEA. The CDR3 runs 15 residues. CDR3 nucleotides: TGCAGCGTTCCAAGGGGCCTAGCGGCGAACAATGAGCAGTTCTTC. It is translated as CSVPRGLAANNEQFF.

This clonotype was detected only a few times. V is TRBV20-1 and J is TRBJ1-1; D might be TRBD1 (5 bases). Per germline, CDR1 DFQATT and CDR2 SNEGSKA (reference sequence). V lost 1 base, J lost 8 bases, and 14 bases lay in between. CDR3 length: 13 residues. The CDR3: CSARGSGSVEAFF. CDR3 coding DNA: TGCAGTGCTAGAGGCTCAGGGTCGGTGGAAGCTTTCTTT.

This clonotype was detected only a few times. This chain joins TRBV29-1 and TRBJ2-1; 13 positions agree with TRBD2. The CDR3 runs to 14 residues. Germline values: CDR1 SQVTM, CDR2 ANQGSEA. V trimming: 7 bases; J trimming: 10 bases; junction bases outside the gene matches: 10. The CDR3 sequence is CSGQLAGGRGEQFF. CDR3 sequence (DNA): TGCAGCGGCCAACTAGCGGGGGGGCGAGGGGAGCAGTTCTTC.

This clonotype was seen at least ten times. Being one base from a much bigger clone, this may be a read error. The V gene is TRBV5-1, the J gene TRBJ1-2; TRBD1 is a possible D gene (6 bases). The CDR3 consists of 13 residues. CDR1 is SGHRS, CDR2 YFSETQ, per germline. V was cut by 2 bases and J by 2 bases, with 7 bases left in between. Here the CDR3 reads CASSFGQNYGYTF. As DNA, the CDR3 is TGCGCCAGCAGCTTCGGACAGAACTATGGCTACACCTTC.

This clonotype occurred a few times. The V gene is TRBV20-1, the J gene TRBJ2-5; D not certain. The end of the DNA fits TRBJ2-1 better, so the J call may be wrong. This CDR3 is 11 amino acids long. Germline CDR1 and CDR2: DFQATT and SNEGSKA (reference sequence). The CDR3 DNA reads as TGCAGTGGGTGGACGGAAGATGAGCAGTTCTTC. It is translated as CSGWTEDEQFF.

This clonotype was recorded many times. CDR3 sequence (DNA): TGCAGTGCTGGCGGTCTACAAGAGACCCAGTACTTC. Translation: CSAGGLQETQYF. The rearrangement joins TRBV20-1 to TRBJ2-5; no clear D. Germline V gives CDR1 DFQATT, CDR2 SNEGSKA (reference sequence). Trimming shortened V by 5 bases and J by 2 bases, and 9 bases separated the two germline ends. The CDR3 length is 12 residues.

The chain has TRBV11-2 and TRBJ2-7; 9 bases line up with TRBD2. The J call is in doubt because the DNA end fits TRBJ2-1 better. Germline CDR1 and CDR2: SGHAT and FQNNGV. The CDR3 is made up of 16 amino acids. The CDR3 here is CASSLGSGGRHNEQFF. The CDR3 DNA is TGTGCCAGCAGCTTAGGAAGCGGGGGGCGTCACAATGAGCAGTTCTTC.

V and J are TRBV7-9 and TRBJ2-7, with D uncertain. This CDR3 is built from 15 residues. Trimming shortened V by 1 base and J by 2 bases, and 12 bases separated the two germline ends. Germline CDR1 reads SEHNR; CDR2 reads FQNEAQ (reference sequence). Here the CDR3 reads CASSLGAPGTYEQYF. CDR3 nucleotide sequence: TGTGCCAGCAGCTTAGGGGCACCGGGCACCTACGAGCAGTACTTC. Full variable domain (rest looked up from reference TRBV7-9 and TRBJ2-7): DTGVSQNPRHKITKRGQNVTFRCDPISEHNRLYWYRQTLGQGPEFLTYFQNEAQLEKSRLLSDRFSAERPKGSFSTLEIQRTEQGDSAMYLCASSLGAPGTYEQYFGPGTRLTVT.

V is TRBV30 and J is TRBJ2-7; 10 bases are shared with TRBD1. Germline assignment: CDR1 GTSNPN and CDR2 SVGIG (reference sequence). The CDR3 length is 14 residues. V dropped 4 bases and J dropped 1; count of bases not matched to a gene: 4. This CDR3 reads CAWIRDRGSYEQYF. The CDR3 bases are TGTGCCTGGATTCGGGACAGGGGATCCTACGAGCAGTACTTC.

This clonotype was recorded at least ten times. The gene calls are TRBV2 and TRBJ2-5; no firm D call. Trimming stripped 2 bases from V and 1 base from J, with 11 bases between. This CDR3 comprises 15 residues. The germline CDR1 and CDR2 sequences are SNHLY and FYNNEI. The CDR3 DNA reads as TGTGCCAGCAGTGAAATTTTGGCTAGCCAAGAGACCCAGTACTTC. Protein product: CASSEILASQETQYF. Full variable domain (rest looked up from reference TRBV2 and TRBJ2-5): EPEVTQTPSHQVTQMGQEVILRCVPISNHLYFYWYRQILGQKVEFLVSFYNNEISEKSEIFDDQFSVERPDGSNFTLKIRSTKLEDSAMYFCASSEILASQETQYFGPGTRLLVL.

The chain has TRBV6-1 and TRBJ2-6; D may match TRBD1 or TRBD2 (5 bases each). This CDR3 spans 19 amino acids. The V gene's germline CDR1 is MNHNS and CDR2 SASEGT. Deletions cut 6 bases from V and 4 bases from J, with 25 bases between. CDR3 amino acids: CASRGLGTASLGGANVLTF. The DNA for the CDR3 is TGTGCCAGCAGGGGGCTGGGTACAGCATCACTAGGGGGGGCCAACGTCCTGACTTTC.

The genes are TRBV4-1 and TRBJ2-2, with unresolved D. With 0 bases removed from V and 4 bases from J, the gap between germline ends came to 15 bases. The CDR3 loop spans 17 amino acids. From germline, CDR1 is MGHRA and CDR2 YSYEKL. The DNA of the CDR3 is TGCGCCAGCAGCCAAGATGGTCTAACAATTTTCACCGGGGAGCTGTTTTTT. Translation gives CASSQDGLTIFTGELFF.

This clonotype has a handful of counts. The CDR3 nucleotides are TGCAGTGCCCCGCGAGACAGGGGGGTTTACGAGCAGTACTTC. Residues: CSAPRDRGVYEQYF. The chain recombines TRBV20-1 with TRBJ2-7, with 9 bases that match TRBD1. The V gene end was trimmed by 6 bases and the J gene end by 4 bases; junction bases not matched to a gene: 10. Germline V gives CDR1 DFQATT, CDR2 SNEGSKA (reference sequence). The CDR3 covers 14 residues.

The CDR3: CAWSVQTGNTIYF. DNA of the CDR3: TGTGCCTGGAGTGTTCAAACTGGAAACACCATATATTTT. The rearrangement uses TRBV30 and TRBJ1-3; D remains ambiguous. Trimming left V 0 bases short and J 2 bases short, with 5 bases between. The CDR3 loop spans 13 amino acids. Per germline, CDR1 GTSNPN and CDR2 SVGIG (reference sequence).

This clonotype was observed once. The DNA of the CDR3 is TGCAGTGCTATCAAGCAAAATCAGCCCCAGCATTTT. This translates into CSAIKQNQPQHF. The chain is built from TRBV20-1 and TRBJ1-5; D remains ambiguous. Trimming pared 4 bases from V and 4 bases from J, leaving 8 bases between. Germline V gene sequence: CDR1 DFQATT, CDR2 SNEGSKA (reference sequence). This CDR3 contains 12 residues.

There are a few counts of this clonotype. The chain has TRBV7-3 and TRBJ2-2; no clear D. From germline, CDR1 is SGHTA and CDR2 FQGTGA. The V gene lost 1 base and the J gene lost 1 base, with 4 bases spanning the gap. The CDR3 has 14 residues. The CDR3 DNA follows: TGTGCCAGCAGCTTAATTAGGAACACCGGGGAGCTGTTTTTT. Translation: CASSLIRNTGELFF.

J is TRBJ2-1 and V is TRBV20-1, with D maybe TRBD1 (5 bases). CDR1 DFQATT and CDR2 SNEGSKA come from the germline V gene (reference sequence). This CDR3 region has 16 residues. Between the trimmed V and J ends, which lost 3 bases and 0 bases, there was a span of 15 bases. CDR3 in DNA: TGCAGTGCTAGGCCCGCAGGGCTGGGCTCCTACAATGAGCAGTTCTTC. It specifies CSARPAGLGSYNEQFF.

The J gene is TRBJ2-1, the V gene TRBV18; perhaps TRBD1 as D (5 bases). Trimming pared 2 bases from V and 5 bases from J, leaving 10 bases between. Germline CDR1 reads KGHSH; CDR2 reads LQKENI. The CDR3 covers 14 residues. CDR3 nucleotides: TGTGCCAGCTCACCAGGGCAGGGTCACAATGAGCAGTTCTTC. It is translated as CASSPGQGHNEQFF. The full variable domain, in which reference TRBV18 and TRBJ2-1 provide the parts outside the CDR3, is NAGVMQNPRHLVRRRGQEARLRCSPMKGHSHVYWYRQLPEEGLKFMVYLQKENIIDESGMPKERFSAEFPKEGPSILRIQQVVRGDSAAYFCASSPGQGHNEQFFGPGTRLTVL.

CDR3 amino acids: CSASAETQYF. For the CDR3, the DNA is TGCAGTGCTAGTGCGGAGACCCAGTACTTC. The rearrangement uses TRBV20-1 and TRBJ2-5; D unclear. The CDR3 length is 10 residues. Germline CDR1 is DFQATT and CDR2 is SNEGSKA (reference sequence). V shed 3 bases and J shed 5 bases, with 4 bases lying between them.

A few counts support this clonotype. The chain links TRBV19 to TRBJ1-1; the D gene is possibly TRBD1 (5 bases). V lost 0 bases and J 8 bases, leaving 19 bases between the germline ends. The CDR3 has 16 residues. Germline CDR1 is LNHDA and CDR2 is SQIVND (reference sequence). The CDR3 coding sequence is TGTGCCAGTAGTATAGATCGAGGTCCGGGGGTGGTCGAAGCTTTCTTT. Protein: CASSIDRGPGVVEAFF.